Listed below are T cell receptor beta chains from one sample, sequenced in a study of long-term antiretroviral therapy in people with HIV. Clones were read by immunoSEQ multiplex PCR, and TCRdb kept only the in-frame ones, dropping some. The sample lists roughly 28,000 clones, 85% to 90% seen once, with about 3.6% in the top ten. Sequenced here: unsorted PBMCs, sampled 1.8 years after starting antiretroviral therapy. The receptors derive from a woman under 30 with HIV. CDR3s include the opening cysteine and the closing phenylalanine or tryptophan. D genes are given only for firm matches. Only some rows state a clone size, as once, few, many or a class for expanded clones.

abundance | j_gene | v_gene | d_gene | CDR3aa | CDR3nt
NA | TRBJ2-7 | TRBV5-6 | NA | CASSFRGRPYEQYF | TGTGCCAGCAGCTTCCGCGGGCGCCCCTACGAGCAGTACTTC
few | TRBJ2-7 | TRBV9 | NA | CASSVNEVAEQYF | TGTGCCAGCAGCGTGAACGAGGTCGCCGAGCAGTACTTC
NA | TRBJ2-3 | TRBV5-1 | NA | CASSFTDTQYF | TGCGCCAGCAGCTTCACAGATACGCAGTATTTT
NA | TRBJ2-7 | TRBV19 | NA | CASSSARGWRYEQYF | TGTGCCAGTAGCAGCGCACGGGGGTGGCGCTACGAGCAGTACTTC
medium-sized | TRBJ2-7 | TRBV28 | TRBD1 | CASSPGQVISEQYF | TGTGCCAGCAGTCCGGGACAGGTAATCTCCGAGCAGTACTTC
NA | TRBJ2-7 | TRBV10-3 | NA | CAISESGGGVAGSYEQYF | TGTGCCATCAGTGAGTCGGGGGGTGGGGTAGCCGGGAGCTACGAGCAGTACTTC
NA | TRBJ1-2 | TRBV7-9 | TRBD1 | CASSPVMKSPRDRENGYTF | TGTGCCAGCAGCCCCGTAATGAAGAGCCCCCGGGACAGGGAGAATGGCTACACCTTC
NA | TRBJ1-1 | TRBV5-1 | NA | CASSSDPGGPKINTEAFF | TGCGCCAGCAGCTCAGACCCGGGGGGCCCCAAAATCAACACTGAAGCTTTCTTT
NA | TRBJ1-1 | TRBV19 | NA | CASSMGAVNTEAFF | TGTGCCAGTAGCATGGGGGCTGTGAACACTGAAGCTTTCTTT
NA | TRBJ2-1 | TRBV4-3 | TRBD2 | CASSQDMASGRGEQFF | TGCGCCAGCAGCCAAGATATGGCTAGCGGGAGAGGTGAGCAGTTCTTC
NA | TRBJ2-1 | TRBV9 | NA | CASSGPRDIPDNEQFF | TGTGCCAGCAGCGGCCCCCGGGACATTCCGGACAATGAGCAGTTCTTC
NA | TRBJ2-6 | TRBV28 | NA | CASSSSGANVLTF | TGTGCCAGCAGTTCAAGTGGGGCCAACGTCCTGACTTTC
NA | TRBJ2-1 | TRBV10-3 | TRBD1 | CAIRGQVYEQFF | TGTGCCATCAGGGGACAGGTTTATGAGCAGTTCTTC
NA | TRBJ1-5 | TRBV19 | NA | CASSIRGRRNNQPQHF | TGTGCCAGTAGTATCCGGGGACGAAGGAACAATCAGCCCCAGCATTTT
NA | TRBJ1-3 | TRBV7-2 | NA | CASSLASGPGNTIYF | TGTGCCAGCAGCTTAGCTTCGGGACCTGGAAACACCATATATTTT
NA | TRBJ2-3 | TRBV27 | NA | CASSRVRDTQYF | TGTGCCAGCAGCAGGGTCAGGGATACGCAGTATTTT
NA | TRBJ2-2 | TRBV6-5 | NA | CASSYLSWSGELFF | TGTGCCAGCAGTTACCTCTCGTGGTCCGGGGAGCTGTTTTTT
once | TRBJ2-7 | TRBV4-3 | NA | CASSQEVGGSHEQYF | TGCGCCAGCAGCCAAGAGGTCGGGGGTTCCCACGAGCAGTACTTC
NA | TRBJ1-2 | TRBV7-2 | NA | CASRLSGGTNYGYTF | TGTGCCAGCAGACTAAGCGGGGGTACTAACTATGGCTACACCTTC
NA | TRBJ2-2 | TRBV2 | NA | CASRARLNTGELFF | TGTGCCAGCAGGGCAAGATTGAACACCGGGGAGCTGTTTTTT
once | TRBJ2-3 | TRBV27 | NA | CASSYRVTSTDTQYF | TGTGCCAGCAGTTACAGGGTAACTAGCACAGATACGCAGTATTTT
NA | TRBJ2-2 | TRBV9 | TRBD2 | CASSVGLAGGTGELFF | TGTGCCAGCAGCGTAGGTCTAGCGGGAGGTACCGGGGAGCTGTTTTTT
NA | TRBJ2-4 | TRBV4-3 | TRBD2 | CASSRVAGGRAKNIQYF | TGCGCCAGCAGCCGAGTAGCGGGAGGGAGAGCCAAAAACATTCAGTACTTC
NA | TRBJ2-7 | TRBV5-1 | NA | CASSLEDLYEQYF | TGCGCCAGCAGCTTGGAGGACCTCTACGAGCAGTACTTC
NA | TRBJ1-2 | TRBV5-1 | NA | CASSPRFSNYGYTF | TGCGCCAGCAGCCCCCGGTTCTCTAACTATGGCTACACCTTC
NA | TRBJ2-1 | TRBV28 | NA | CASNRYTYNEQFF | TGTGCCAGCAACCGATATACCTACAATGAGCAGTTCTTC
few | TRBJ1-2 | TRBV6-5 | TRBD1 | CASSNRGKGLAGYTF | TGTGCCAGCTCAAACAGGGGGAAGGGACTGGCTGGCTACACCTTC
NA | TRBJ2-1 | TRBV11-3 | NA | CASSRSGEQFF | TGTGCCAGCAGCCGATCGGGAGAGCAGTTCTTC
NA | TRBJ2-5 | TRBV28 | NA | CATWTQESETQYF | TGTGCCACCTGGACTCAAGAGAGTGAGACCCAGTACTTC
NA | TRBJ2-2 | TRBV19 | NA | CASKRAAGETGELFF | TGTGCCAGTAAACGCGCGGCAGGGGAGACCGGGGAGCTGTTTTTT
NA | TRBJ2-1 | TRBV5-4 | NA | CASSQASYNEQFF | TGTGCCAGCAGCCAGGCCTCCTACAATGAGCAGTTCTTC
NA | TRBJ2-2 | TRBV19 | NA | CASSPFKNTGELFF | TGTGCCAGTAGTCCGTTCAAGAACACCGGGGAGCTGTTTTTT
NA | TRBJ2-1 | TRBV28 | NA | CASTPVRSGGNEQFF | TGTGCCAGCACCCCCGTCCGCTCCGGCGGAAATGAGCAGTTCTTC
NA | TRBJ1-2 | TRBV5-1 | NA | CASSLADRNYGYTF | TGCGCCAGCAGCTTGGCCGACAGGAACTATGGCTACACCTTC
NA | TRBJ2-1 | TRBV28 | NA | CALLGRGEGYNEQFF | TGTGCCCTCCTCGGTAGGGGAGAAGGGTACAATGAGCAGTTCTTC
NA | TRBJ2-5 | TRBV7-9 | NA | CASSSGGKETQYF | TGTGCCAGCAGCTCTGGGGGCAAAGAGACCCAGTACTTC
NA | TRBJ1-4 | TRBV28 | NA | CAVQAREKLFF | TGTGCCGTCCAGGCCCGAGAAAAACTGTTTTTT
NA | TRBJ2-7 | TRBV7-2 | NA | CASSLVGLSSYEQYF | TGTGCCAGCAGCTTAGTTGGGTTAAGCTCCTACGAGCAGTACTTC
NA | TRBJ1-4 | TRBV6-5 | NA | CASRFRGTNEKLFF | TGTGCCAGCAGATTCAGAGGAACTAATGAAAAACTGTTTTTT
NA | TRBJ2-7 | TRBV5-1 | NA | CASSSTTYEQYF | TGCGCCAGCAGCTCCACGACCTACGAGCAGTACTTC
NA | TRBJ2-6 | TRBV29-1 | TRBD1 | CSVLDDRVPSGANVLTF | TGCAGCGTTCTAGATGACAGGGTGCCGTCTGGGGCCAACGTCCTGACTTTC
NA | TRBJ2-7 | TRBV7-9 | NA | CASSRIGPGSSYEQYF | TGTGCCAGCAGCCGAATAGGCCCGGGGAGCTCCTACGAGCAGTACTTC
NA | TRBJ2-3 | TRBV9 | NA | CASSGGSGDTDTQYF | TGTGCCAGCAGCGGGGGTAGCGGAGACACAGATACGCAGTATTTT
NA | TRBJ1-4 | TRBV6-1 | NA | CASSVTSGSAATNEKLFF | TGTGCCAGCAGTGTGACCAGTGGGTCGGCAGCTACTAATGAAAAACTGTTTTTT
NA | TRBJ2-5 | TRBV2 | TRBD2 | CASSWTSGRPEETQYF | TGTGCCAGCAGCTGGACTAGCGGGAGGCCGGAAGAGACCCAGTACTTC
NA | TRBJ1-2 | TRBV5-4 | NA | CASAPYAGSSYGYTF | TGTGCCAGCGCACCTTATGCGGGGTCGAGCTATGGCTACACCTTC
NA | TRBJ2-7 | TRBV4-1 | NA | CASSQVLEDWREQYF | TGCGCCAGCAGCCAAGTACTGGAGGACTGGAGAGAGCAGTACTTC
NA | TRBJ2-7 | TRBV13 | NA | CASSFWTAYEQYF | TGTGCCAGCAGCTTCTGGACAGCCTACGAGCAGTACTTC
NA | TRBJ1-3 | TRBV5-1 | NA | CASSSGPGSTGNTIYF | TGCGCCAGCAGCAGCGGACCAGGGAGCACTGGAAACACCATATATTTT
NA | TRBJ2-1 | TRBV9 | TRBD2 | CASSVRAGVYSGNNEQFF | TGTGCCAGCAGCGTAAGGGCGGGAGTGTACTCCGGGAACAATGAGCAGTTCTTC